Below are 10 T cell receptor beta chains sequenced from a single sample in a study of technical replicates of blood from several donors. Only in-frame clones appear in the TCRdb table, and some are missing; sequencing was by immunoSEQ multiplex PCR. Here the sample spans about 75,000 clones, roughly 91% being singletons. Material: T cells isolated from PBMCs. The receptor source for this set is a human donor in good health. Some clones in this sample may be carry-over from other donors' samples.

The chain couples TRBV28 to TRBJ1-2; TRBD1 might be the D (6 bases). Germline V CDR1 and CDR2: MDHEN, SYDVKM. The CDR3 contains 13 residues. V lost 0 bases and J lost 6, with 8 bases in between. The CDR3 nucleotides are TGTGCCAGCAGTTTATGGGGGGCCGATGGCTACACCTTC. Amino acids: CASSLWGADGYTF.

The genes are TRBV18 and TRBJ1-1, with D possibly TRBD1 on 5 matching bases. This CDR3 has 11 amino acids. Trimming cost V 5 bases and J 11 bases, with 12 bases left between them. Germline CDR1 KGHSH, CDR2 LQKENI. CDR3 sequence reads: CASSAAGEAFF. CDR3 sequence (DNA): TGTGCCAGCTCAGCGGCGGGGGAGGCTTTCTTT. Full variable domain (remainder filled in from reference TRBV18 and TRBJ1-1): NAGVMQNPRHLVRRRGQEARLRCSPMKGHSHVYWYRQLPEEGLKFMVYLQKENIIDESGMPKERFSAEFPKEGPSILRIQQVVRGDSAAYFCASSAAGEAFFGQGTRLTVV.

The V call is TRBV7-8, the J call TRBJ1-1; 7 bases agree with TRBD1. The CDR3 sequence is 15 residues long. Germline V CDR1 and CDR2: SGHVS, FQNEAQ. V gave up 4 bases and J gave up 4 bases; unmatched junction bases: 9. CDR3 sequence: CASSSPEGARTEAFF. In DNA form, the CDR3 reads TGTGCCAGCAGCTCCCCCGAGGGGGCCCGCACTGAAGCTTTCTTT. The complete variable domain, with remaining parts taken from reference TRBV7-8 and TRBJ1-1, reads GAGVSQSPRYKVAKRGQDVALRCDPISGHVSLFWYQQALGQGPEFLTYFQNEAQLDKSGLPSDRFFAERPEGSVSTLKIQRTQQEDSAVYLCASSSPEGARTEAFFGQGTRLTVV.

This chain uses TRBV7-9 with TRBJ1-1; 8 nucleotides align to TRBD1. J lost 4 bases, V lost 5 bases, and 6 bases had no gene match. CDR3 length: 14 residues. Germline V CDR1 and CDR2: SEHNR, FQNEAQ (reference sequence). Here the CDR3 reads CASSPQGAGTEAFF. Here the CDR3 DNA reads TGTGCCAGCAGCCCTCAGGGGGCCGGCACTGAAGCTTTCTTT.

This chain's CDR3 is CASSDRDLKVEETQYF. CDR3 in DNA: TGTGCCAGCAGTGACCGGGATCTTAAAGTGGAGGAGACCCAGTACTTC. This chain connects TRBV2 to TRBJ2-5; D is perhaps TRBD2 (5 bases). The CDR3 has 16 amino acids. Trimming shortened V by 3 bases and J by 5 bases, and 19 bases separated the two germline ends. CDR1 is SNHLY, CDR2 FYNNEI, per germline.

The chain's CDR3 is CASSVGTENYEQYF. For the CDR3, the DNA is TGTGCCAGCAGCGTGGGGACAGAGAACTACGAGCAGTACTTC. The chain uses TRBV9 and TRBJ2-7; 7 bases are a match to TRBD1. V lost 2 bases and J lost 3; bases outside the gene matches: 5. CDR1 is SGDLS, CDR2 YYNGEE, per germline. The CDR3 runs to 14 residues. The variable domain in full, with the rest retrieved from reference TRBV9 and TRBJ2-7, is DSGVTQTPKHLITATGQRVTLRCSPRSGDLSVYWYQQSLDQGLQFLIQYYNGEERAKGNILERFSAQQFPDLHSELNLSSLELGDSALYFCASSVGTENYEQYFGPGTRLTVT.

The rearrangement uses TRBV7-9 and TRBJ2-2; D possibly corresponds to TRBD1 (7 bases). The V end was cut by 4 bases, the J end by 3 bases, with 18 bases between. CDR3 size: 17 residues. Germline CDR1 reads SEHNR; CDR2 reads FQNEAQ (reference sequence). The CDR3 is CASSSRWIRGDTGELFF. The DNA of the CDR3 is TGTGCCAGCAGCTCCCGCTGGATCAGGGGGGACACCGGGGAGCTGTTTTTT.

CDR3 in DNA: TGTGCCAGCAGTTTACGGATAGCTAGCTTGGATGAGCAGTTCTTC. Protein product: CASSLRIASLDEQFF. This chain connects TRBV27 to TRBJ2-1, with D perhaps TRBD2 (5 bases). The V end lost 2 bases, the J end lost 8 bases, and 16 bases lay between the germline ends. Germline V CDR1 and CDR2: MNHEY, SMNVEV (reference sequence). This CDR3 contains 15 residues.

This chain connects TRBV5-4 to TRBJ1-1, with 7 bases matching TRBD1. The CDR3 is 13 amino acids. J was trimmed by 6 bases and V by 5 bases; bases with no gene match: 7. Per the germline V gene, CDR1 is SGHNT and CDR2 is YYREEE (reference sequence). This CDR3 reads CASSFTGTAEAFF. As DNA, the CDR3 is TGTGCCAGCAGTTTTACCGGGACAGCTGAAGCTTTCTTT. The full variable domain, rest sourced from reference TRBV5-4 and TRBJ1-1, is ETGVTQSPTHLIKTRGQQVTLRCSSQSGHNTVSWYQQALGQGPQFIFQYYREEENGRGNFPPRFSGLQFPNYSSELNVNALELDDSALYLCASSFTGTAEAFFGQGTRLTVV.

The chain couples TRBV10-2 to TRBJ1-5; D unresolved. Trimming removed 6 bases from V and 6 bases from J, with 12 bases in between. The V gene's germline CDR1 is WSHSY and CDR2 SAAADI. This CDR3 has 13 residues. The CDR3 loop reads CASSQAGTQPQHF. DNA of the CDR3: TGCGCCAGCAGCCAAGCGGGTACTCAGCCCCAGCATTTT.